This is a list of T cell receptor beta chains from one sample in a study of blood T cell repertoires in COVID-19. Here immunoSEQ multiplex PCR was the method, and the copy in TCRdb shows in-frame clones only, minus some. The sample includes 35,000 to 45,000 clones, around 92% of them seen just once. Sequencing input: peripheral blood. The receptor source for this set is a woman older than 75 with acute or convalescent COVID-19. Each CDR3 is given with its conserved first and last residue. A D gene is named only where the DNA matches it firmly. The listing skips clone size in some rows; elsewhere it reads once, few, many or a size class.

d_call	clone_size	v_call	j_call	cdr3_aa	cdr3_nt
TRBD1	once	TRBV5-4	TRBJ2-2	CASSTSPDRVGGELFF	TGTGCCAGCAGCACCTCCCCTGACAGGGTCGGCGGGGAGCTGTTTTTT
NA	NA	TRBV3-1/TRBV3-2	TRBJ2-1	CASSRGRTRGWDEQFF	TGTGCCAGCAGTCGAGGGAGGACCCGGGGGTGGGATGAGCAGTTCTTC
TRBD2	NA	TRBV5-1	TRBJ2-5	CASSLTSAQETQYF	TGCGCCAGCAGCTTGACTAGCGCTCAAGAGACCCAGTACTTC
NA	NA	TRBV11-2	TRBJ2-7	CASSLSGGVYEQYF	TGTGCCAGCAGCTTGTCCGGTGGTGTCTACGAGCAGTACTTC
NA	NA	TRBV6-4	TRBJ2-2	CASSDYLSTGELFF	TGTGCCAGCAGTGATTATTTGTCGACCGGGGAGCTGTTTTTT
NA	NA	TRBV3-1/TRBV3-2	TRBJ2-3	CASSQERGDTQYF	TGTGCCAGCAGCCAAGAACGGGGAGATACGCAGTATTTT
TRBD1	NA	TRBV19	TRBJ1-1	CASSSSTGGFEAFF	TGTGCCAGTAGTTCGTCGACAGGGGGATTTGAAGCTTTCTTT
NA	NA	TRBV7-2	TRBJ1-6	CASSLFQVSYNSPLHF	TGTGCCAGCAGCTTATTCCAGGTCTCATATAATTCACCCCTCCACTTT
NA	NA	TRBV3-1/TRBV3-2	TRBJ1-1	CASSQTLNTEAFF	TGTGCCAGCAGCCAAACATTGAACACTGAAGCTTTCTTT
TRBD1	NA	TRBV7-2	TRBJ1-4	CASSPTGEGQKLFF	TGTGCCAGCAGCCCAACAGGGGAAGGTCAAAAACTGTTTTTT